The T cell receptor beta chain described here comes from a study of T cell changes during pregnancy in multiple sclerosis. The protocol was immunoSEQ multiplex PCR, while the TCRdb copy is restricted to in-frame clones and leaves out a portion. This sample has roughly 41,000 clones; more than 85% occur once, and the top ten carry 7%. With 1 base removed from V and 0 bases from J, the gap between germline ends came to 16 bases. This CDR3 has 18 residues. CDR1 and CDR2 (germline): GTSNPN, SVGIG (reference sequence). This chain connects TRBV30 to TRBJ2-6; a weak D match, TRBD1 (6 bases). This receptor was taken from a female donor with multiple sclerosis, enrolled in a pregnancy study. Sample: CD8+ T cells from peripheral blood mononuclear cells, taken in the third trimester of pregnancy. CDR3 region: CAWSATGILVSGANVLTF. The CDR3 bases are TGTGCCTGGAGTGCGACAGGAATTCTGGTCTCTGGGGCCAACGTCCTGACTTTC. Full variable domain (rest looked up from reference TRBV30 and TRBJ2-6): SQTIHQWPATLVQPVGSPLSLECTVEGTSNPNLYWYRQAAGRGLQLLFYSVGIGQISSEVPQNLSASRPQDRQFILSSKKLLLSDSGFYLCAWSATGILVSGANVLTFGAGSRLTVL.